A selection of T cell receptor beta chains follows, all from one sample in a study of blood T cells in healthy people across ages. TCRdb used MiXCR to reprocess the 5' RACE reads, holding one entry per CDR3 protein. The table shows 1 million or so distinct CDR3 sequences, with 20% to 25% occurring only once. These records were also assigned to another study, of T cells of mothers and their children.

The sample consisted of blood. Source of these receptors: a girl aged 2 to 10 in good health. Both conserved end residues are trimmed from each CDR3. D genes are given only for firm matches. Where a row states a size, it is once, few, many or the class of an expanded clone; other rows omit it.

TRBJ1-1 | few | TRBV27 | NA | ASSLQGFMNTEAF
TRBJ2-7 | many | TRBV5-1 | NA | ASRDLSSYEQY
TRBJ2-1 | few | TRBV14 | NA | ASTQGGGWYNEQF
TRBJ2-2 | many | TRBV4-1 | NA | ASSQTNTGELF
NA | NA | TRBV6-1 | TRBD2 | ASSQTGSGSVWAQY
TRBJ2-5 | few | TRBV4-3 | NA | ASSHGSKQGLETQY
TRBJ1-1 | NA | TRBV5-6 | NA | ASSLGLDRPNTEAF
TRBJ2-5 | few | TRBV5-1 | TRBD2 | ASSPQPRGAGETQY
TRBJ2-1 | NA | TRBV3-1 | NA | ASSPTEYNEQF
TRBJ1-3 | NA | TRBV4-3 | NA | ASSQGPDTIY
TRBJ2-4 | few | TRBV30 | TRBD1 | ASGTGKNIQY
NA | NA | TRBV4-1 | TRBD2 | ASSKLAGVVNEQF
NA | NA | TRBV29-1 | TRBD1 | SVDAGTGPYEQY
TRBJ1-1 | NA | TRBV3-1 | NA | ASGQSTEAF
TRBJ2-1 | NA | TRBV9 | TRBD1 | ASIRGSGDNEQF
TRBJ2-1 | NA | TRBV29-1 | NA | CVYFSFGDDEQF
TRBJ2-4 | few | TRBV20-1 | TRBD2 | SGGYFAGDAGNIQY
TRBJ2-3 | once | TRBV6-4 | NA | ASSPTLTDTQY
TRBJ1-5 | NA | TRBV28 | NA | ASRQSLGGPGPQH
TRBJ2-2 | NA | TRBV27 | NA | ASSSVGGNTGELF
TRBJ2-1 | NA | TRBV9 | TRBD2 | ASSSTSGGLDEQF
TRBJ2-1 | few | TRBV20-1 | NA | SARPFQENTYNEQF
TRBJ2-7 | few | TRBV5-1 | TRBD1 | ASSSKSGTGNYEQY
TRBJ1-2 | few | TRBV4-2 | TRBD1 | ASSQTWDRLNYGYT
TRBJ2-1 | NA | TRBV20-1 | TRBD2 | SARLLKRGGYNEQF
TRBJ2-5 | few | TRBV5-4 | NA | ASSLQGEAETQY
TRBJ1-5 | NA | TRBV12-3/TRBV12-4 | NA | ASSLGVDQPQH
TRBJ2-4 | few | TRBV20-1 | NA | SARPGRGNIQY
TRBJ2-2 | few | TRBV20-1 | TRBD2 | SAQVWGLAGELF
TRBJ2-1 | many | TRBV7-9 | TRBD2 | ASSVTSGHYNEQF
TRBJ1-6 | NA | TRBV7-6 | TRBD1 | ASSPLEGQYNSPLH
NA | NA | TRBV7-9 | NA | ASSGYRVETQY
TRBJ2-1 | once | TRBV6-5 | NA | ASSSSGTGHNEQF
TRBJ1-1 | few | TRBV6-6 | NA | ASSYSRESNTEAF
TRBJ2-1 | NA | TRBV10-2 | TRBD2 | ATGTSGASSYNEQF